This T cell receptor (beta chain) came from a study of Graves' ophthalmopathy and Graves' hyperthyroidism. Study details: No treatment had been given when peripheral blood was collected at initial diagnosis. Broader study findings: The blood repertoire also included most expanded thyroid clonotypes above 0.001 frequency.

This clonotype was counted only a few times. As yet, its antigen is unknown. One junction end does not reproduce the germline sequence, and a read error may be involved. For repertoire sequencing, the TCR beta CDR3 regions were amplified from RNA transcripts. Amplification began with first-round RT-PCR using HTBI primers, then second-round multiplex PCR was performed. MiXCR was run by TCRdb on the multiplex PCR reads, yielding one entry per CDR3 protein. The sample contains 680,000 or so distinct CDR3 sequences, roughly 20% of which appear only once. Hyperthyroidism was classified as stable if no ophthalmopathy occurred within 18 months of follow-up. Other autoimmune diseases, uncontrolled infections, pregnancy or lactation excluded patients from enrollment. Germline lookup yields CDR1 SGHAT and CDR2 FQDESV (reference sequence). The CDR3 length is 14 residues.

The gene calls are TRBV11-1 and TRBJ2-6; no clear D gene. The clonotype comes from a woman aged 18-29 years with stable Graves' hyperthyroidism. Some clones in this sample may be carry-over from other donors' samples. The specimen was peripheral blood. CDR3 DNA: TGTGCCACCAGCAGGATCTCTGGGGCCAACGTCCTGACTTTC. Its translation is CATSRISGANVLTF.